Listed below are T cell receptor beta chains from one sample, sequenced in a study of T cells in Graves' hyperthyroidism and ophthalmopathy. A single record per CDR3 protein comes from TCRdb applying MiXCR to the multiplex PCR reads. Counted here are approximately 600,000 distinct CDR3 sequences, 15% to 20% occurring once; the ten biggest clones make up approximately 3.8%. The sequencing input was blood. The receptors were sampled from a woman in her twenties or thirties with Graves' hyperthyroidism. Each CDR3 is given with its conserved first and last residue. The D gene is left open where the match is weak. Rows may omit the clone size; those that give it use once, few, many or a size class.

>TRBJ2-7|-|TRBV27|TRBD2
TGTGCCAGCAGACCCGGGACTAGCGGGAGGGAAGGCGAGCAGTACTTC
CASRPGTSGREGEQYF
>TRBJ2-3|many|TRBV11-1|TRBD2
TGTGCCAGCAGCTTATGGGAAGGTGGCGGGAGTGGCACAGATACGCAGTATTTT
CASSLWEGGGSGTDTQYF
>TRBJ2-1|-|TRBV3-1|-
TGTGCCAGCAGCCAAGAGAACAGGGCGCACAGTGAGCAGTTCTTC
CASSQENRAHSEQFF
>TRBJ1-1|many|TRBV5-1|TRBD1
TGCGCCAGCCGAGGGGGCCTGAACACTGAAGCTTTCTTT
CASRGGLNTEAFF
>TRBJ1-6|few|TRBV9|-
TGTGCCAGCAGCGTAGGGGGCCGGGGATCACCCCTCCACTTT
CASSVGGRGSPLHF
>TRBJ2-5|many|TRBV7-3|TRBD2
TGTGCCAGCAGCTTGGGCAGCGGGAAGACCCAGTACTTC
CASSLGSGKTQYF
>TRBJ2-3|many|TRBV11-2|-
TGTGCCAGCAGCCCCAGGGACACCTTAGGAACAGATACGCAGTATTTT
CASSPRDTLGTDTQYF
>TRBJ2-1|few|TRBV2|TRBD1
TGTGCCAGCAGTGAATCGAGGACAGGGGACAATGAGCAGTTCTTC
CASSESRTGDNEQFF
>TRBJ1-4|-|TRBV9|-
TGTGCCAGCAGCGTATTTGGGGCAACTAATGAAAAACTGTTTTTT
CASSVFGATNEKLFF
>TRBJ1-1|many|TRBV7-8|-
TGTGCCAGCAGCTTAGGGCAGGGTAGGGTGAACACTGAAGCTTTCTTT
CASSLGQGRVNTEAFF
>TRBJ2-2|-|TRBV12-3/TRBV12-4|TRBD2
TGTGCCAGCAGTTTACCCCCGACTAGCCGGCCCGGGGAGCTGTTTTTT
CASSLPPTSRPGELFF
>TRBJ2-7|once|TRBV6-6|-
TGTGCCAGCAGTTACTCGGGGACTGTCAAATACAATGAGCAGTACTTC
CASSYSGTVKYNEQYF
>TRBJ1-3|-|TRBV9|TRBD1
TGTGCCAGCGGGGACAGGGTCGGTGGAAACACCATATATTTT
CASGDRVGGNTIYF
>TRBJ1-4|few|TRBV28|-
TGTGCCAGCACCGACGAGGTGGCGAATGAAAAACTGTTTTTT
CASTDEVANEKLFF
>TRBJ2-3|many|TRBV7-8|-
TGTGCCAGCAGCTTTCTCGAAGGAAGAGCCACAGATACGCAGTATTTT
CASSFLEGRATDTQYF
>TRBJ2-5|many|TRBV28|-
TGTGCCAGCAGCTCGACCGGGCTAGCGACCCAAGAGACCCAGTACTTC
CASSSTGLATQETQYF
>TRBJ1-2|few|TRBV12-3/TRBV12-4|TRBD1
TGTGCCAGCACCTTGGGCCCGGACAGGGGGGTGAAGGGCTACACCTTC
CASTLGPDRGVKGYTF
>TRBJ2-1|few|TRBV7-7|-
TGTGCTAGCAGCGGAGGGGTCGGGAGCTACAATGAGCAGTTCTTC
CASSGGVGSYNEQFF